The clone carrying this TCR beta chain appeared once. The data derive from a study of T cell changes during pregnancy in multiple sclerosis. The V gene's germline CDR1 is SGHDN and CDR2 FVKESK. J lost 4 bases, V lost 5 bases, and 6 bases had no gene match. CDR3 length equals 15 residues. Here immunoSEQ multiplex PCR was the method, and the copy in TCRdb shows in-frame clones only, minus some. The data contain 60,000 or so clones, roughly 92% of them singletons. The chain carries TRBV14 and TRBJ2-1; TRBD1 matches at 9 bases. This clonotype originated in a female donor with multiple sclerosis, enrolled in a pregnancy study. This sample comprised peripheral blood, obtained in the first trimester of pregnancy. CDR3 coding DNA: TGTGCCAGCAGCGAGGGGACAGGGATTTACAATGAGCAGTTCTTC. It is translated as CASSEGTGIYNEQFF.